These 11 T cell receptor beta chains came from one sample sequenced in a study of T cells in Graves' hyperthyroidism and ophthalmopathy. Researchers amplified the TCR beta CDR3 regions from RNA transcripts. The TCR CDR3 first-round RT-PCR relied on the HTBI primer set. MiXCR, run by TCRdb on the multiplex PCR reads, gives a single entry per CDR3 protein. This sample has some 350,000 distinct CDR3 sequences; over 12% occur once, and the top ten carry roughly a fifth. Sequencing input: blood. The receptors originated from a woman aged 60-75 years with Graves' ophthalmopathy.

The rearrangement uses TRBV20-1 and TRBJ2-3, with 9 positions matching TRBD2. The germline V gene encodes CDR1 DFQATT and CDR2 SNEGSKA (reference sequence). Trimming at V came to 6 bases and at J to 1 base, leaving 5 bases not matched to a gene. The CDR3 contains 14 residues. The CDR3 spells CSANSGGGTDTQYF. CDR3 sequence (DNA): TGCAGTGCAAATAGCGGGGGAGGCACAGATACGCAGTATTTT.

In its sample, this clonotype was seen many times. The chain uses TRBV10-2 and TRBJ2-7, with D perhaps TRBD1 or TRBD2 (5 bases each). The CDR3 is made up of 13 amino acids. V was trimmed by 8 bases and J by 6 bases, leaving 17 bases between them. Germline V gives CDR1 WSHSY, CDR2 SAAADI. Written as DNA, the CDR3 is TGCGCCAGCTCCTTCGGGACGAGTTCCGAGCAGTACTTC. Encoded protein: CASSFGTSSEQYF.

The V and J genes are TRBV20-1 and TRBJ2-1; the match to TRBD2 covers 9 bases. Trimming took 4 bases from V and 3 from J; bases not matched to a gene: 4. The CDR3 has 14 amino acids. CDR1 is DFQATT and CDR2 is SNEGSKA in the germline V gene (reference sequence). The CDR3 sequence is CSANSREGYNEQFF. The CDR3 nucleotides read TGCAGTGCTAATTCGCGGGAGGGCTACAATGAGCAGTTCTTC.

This clonotype occurred many times. This CDR3 is CAYDRGPSEQYF. DNA for the CDR3: TGTGCCTACGACAGGGGGCCGTCCGAGCAGTACTTC. The chain couples TRBV30 to TRBJ2-7; TRBD1 aligns across 10 bases. The CDR3 is 12 residues long. After removal of 7 bases from V and 6 bases from J, the junction contained 6 bases not matched to a gene. Germline assignment: CDR1 GTSNPN and CDR2 SVGIG (reference sequence).

This clonotype was observed a few times. A much larger clone differs by one base, so this may be a read error. This rearrangement joins TRBV6-1 to TRBJ2-7; D gene ambiguous. CDR1 and CDR2 (germline): MNHNS, SASEGT. The ends were cut back, 2 bases at V and 2 bases at J, with 13 bases in the middle. There are 15 residues in the CDR3. The CDR3 here is CASSEISLSPYEQYF. The CDR3, as DNA: TGTGCCAGCAGTGAAATATCACTGAGCCCCTACGAGCAGTACTTC.

The chain recombines TRBV29-1 with TRBJ2-7; TRBD2 might be the D (6 bases). This CDR3 is 11 amino acids long. Germline CDR1 is SQVTM and CDR2 is ANQGSEA. The V gene lost 5 bases and the J gene lost 7 bases, with 12 bases spanning the gap. CDR3: CSVLLAGEQYF. The CDR3 DNA follows: TGCAGCGTTTTACTAGCCGGTGAGCAGTACTTC.

This chain links TRBV7-8 with TRBJ1-5; tentative D call: TRBD1 (5 bases). The CDR3 has 15 amino acids. The V gene lost 3 bases and the J gene lost 0 bases, with 9 bases spanning the gap. Per the germline V gene, CDR1 is SGHVS and CDR2 is FQNEAQ. CDR3 protein: CASSLGPNSNQPQHF. CDR3 DNA sequence: TGTGCCAGCAGCTTGGGACCAAATAGCAATCAGCCCCAGCATTTT.

A remark on this clonotype: Since a much larger clone is just one base distant, this may be a read error. V gene TRBV20-1 combines with J gene TRBJ2-7; 7 bases align to TRBD1. The CDR3 is 13 residues long. Germline V gives CDR1 DFQATT, CDR2 SNEGSKA (reference sequence). The CDR3 reads CSGPDRISYKQYF. CDR3 nucleotide sequence: TGCAGTGGTCCGGACAGGATATCCTACAAGCAGTACTTC.

Ten or more counts support this clonotype. The V and J genes are TRBV12-3 or TRBV12-4 and TRBJ2-5; 7 bases fit TRBD1. V dropped 5 bases and J dropped 1; count of bases not matched to a gene: 13. The CDR3 has 17 amino acids. CDR3 in amino acids: CASSTGTASDGQETQYF. For the CDR3, the DNA is TGTGCCAGCAGTACCGGGACAGCCTCCGACGGCCAAGAGACCCAGTACTTC.

This clonotype was observed many times. The genes are TRBV6-1 and TRBJ2-7; D call uncertain. The length of the CDR3 is 13 residues. Germline V CDR1 and CDR2: MNHNS, SASEGT. V shed 6 bases and J shed 3 bases, with 12 bases lying between them. CDR3 residues: CASSPDTYYEQYF. DNA of the CDR3: TGTGCCAGCAGCCCCGACACGTACTACGAGCAGTACTTC.

This clonotype was picked up many times. The genes are TRBV29-1 and TRBJ2-5; no reliable D call. The germline V and J ends were trimmed by 4 bases and 5 bases, with 5 bases remaining between them. The CDR3 is 10 residues long. CDR1 is SQVTM, CDR2 ANQGSEA, per germline. CDR3 sequence reads: CSVASETQYF. DNA of the CDR3: TGCAGCGTTGCTTCGGAGACCCAGTACTTC.